This T cell receptor (beta chain) was retrieved from a study of blood T cell repertoires in COVID-19. Study details: Specimens from acute and convalescent COVID-19 originated in the United States, Italy and Spain. Sample material is recorded as cDNA or gDNA derived from T cells, B-cell-depleted T cells, or PBMCs.

Authors' data handling: Amplification of reference gene primers was used by the study to estimate nucleated cell counts. The protocol was immunoSEQ multiplex PCR, while the TCRdb copy is restricted to in-frame clones and leaves out a portion. V, J and clone size reflect that table, while D and trimming were determined from the DNA. In the table there are just under 40,000 clones, roughly 85% of which are singletons. The junction had 2 bases not matched to a gene; V was cut back by 2 bases and J by 3 bases. Germline lookup yields CDR1 SGHTA and CDR2 FQGNSA. The CDR3 sequence is 14 residues long. This chain uses TRBV7-2 with TRBJ2-7, with TRBD1 identical over 9 bases. This TCR derives from a human donor in a cohort sampled during active COVID-19. Sequenced: peripheral blood. Here the CDR3 reads CASSLRDRDYEQYF. DNA for the CDR3: TGTGCCAGCAGCTTACGGGACAGGGACTACGAGCAGTACTTC.